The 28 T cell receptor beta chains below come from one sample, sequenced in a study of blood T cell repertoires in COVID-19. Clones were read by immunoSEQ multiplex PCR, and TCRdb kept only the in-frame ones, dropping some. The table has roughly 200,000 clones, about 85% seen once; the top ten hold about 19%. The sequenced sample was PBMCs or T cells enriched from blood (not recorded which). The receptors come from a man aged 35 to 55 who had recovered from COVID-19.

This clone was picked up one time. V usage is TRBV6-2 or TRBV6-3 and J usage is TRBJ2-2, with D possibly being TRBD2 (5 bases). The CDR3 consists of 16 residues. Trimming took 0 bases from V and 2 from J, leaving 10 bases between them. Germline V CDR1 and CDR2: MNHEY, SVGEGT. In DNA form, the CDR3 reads TGTGCCAGCAGTTACTCTCGACTACCTAACACCGGGGAGCTGTTTTTT. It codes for CASSYSRLPNTGELFF.

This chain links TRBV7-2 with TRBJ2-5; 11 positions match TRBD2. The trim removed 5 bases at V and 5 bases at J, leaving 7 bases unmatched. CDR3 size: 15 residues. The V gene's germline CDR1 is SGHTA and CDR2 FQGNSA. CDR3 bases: TGTGCCAGCAGCCCTACACTAGCGGGAGTGGAGACCCAGTACTTC. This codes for CASSPTLAGVETQYF.

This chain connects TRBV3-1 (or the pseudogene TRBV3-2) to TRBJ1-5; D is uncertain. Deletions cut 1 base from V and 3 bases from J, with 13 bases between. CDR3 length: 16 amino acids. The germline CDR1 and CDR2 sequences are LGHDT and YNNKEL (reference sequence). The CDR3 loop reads CASSQVSGDPNQPQHF. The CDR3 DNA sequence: TGTGCCAGCAGCCAAGTCTCCGGAGACCCCAATCAGCCCCAGCATTTT.

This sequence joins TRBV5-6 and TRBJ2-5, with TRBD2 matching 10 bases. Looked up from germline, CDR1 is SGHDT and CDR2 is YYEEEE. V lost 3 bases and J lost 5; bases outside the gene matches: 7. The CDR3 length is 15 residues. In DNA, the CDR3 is TGTGCCAGCAGCTCGGGTCTAGCGGGAGATGAGACCCAGTACTTC. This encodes CASSSGLAGDETQYF.

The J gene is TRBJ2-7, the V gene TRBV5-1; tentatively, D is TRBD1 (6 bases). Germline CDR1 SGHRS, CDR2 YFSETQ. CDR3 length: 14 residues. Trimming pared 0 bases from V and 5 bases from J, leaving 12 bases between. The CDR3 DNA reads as TGCGCCAGCAGCTTGGAAGGGGGTGACCACGAGCAGTACTTC. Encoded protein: CASSLEGGDHEQYF.

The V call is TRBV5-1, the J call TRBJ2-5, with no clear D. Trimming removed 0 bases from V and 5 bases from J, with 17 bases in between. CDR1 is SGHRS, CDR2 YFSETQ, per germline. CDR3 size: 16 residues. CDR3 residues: CASSLGNEISRETQYF. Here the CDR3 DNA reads TGCGCCAGCAGCTTGGGTAACGAGATCTCCAGGGAGACCCAGTACTTC. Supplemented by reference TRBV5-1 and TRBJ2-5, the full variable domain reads KAGVTQTPRYLIKTRGQQVTLSCSPISGHRSVSWYQQTPGQGLQFLFEYFSETQRNKGNFPGRFSGRQFSNSRSEMNVSTLELGDSALYLCASSLGNEISRETQYFGPGTRLLVL.

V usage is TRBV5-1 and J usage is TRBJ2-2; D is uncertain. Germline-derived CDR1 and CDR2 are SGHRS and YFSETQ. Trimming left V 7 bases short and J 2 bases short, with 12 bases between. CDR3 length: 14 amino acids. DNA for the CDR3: TGCGCCAGCTATCTTCTACCTAACACCGGGGAGCTGTTTTTT. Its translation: CASYLLPNTGELFF.

DNA for the CDR3: TGTGCCAGCAGCTCGGCTAGGACTAGCGGATCCTACGAGCAGTACTTC. Amino acids: CASSSARTSGSYEQYF. J is TRBJ2-7 and V is TRBV5-5; 10 nucleotides agree with TRBD2. The V and J ends lost 3 bases and 1 base, in that order; junction bases with no gene match: 7. This CDR3 has 16 residues. Germline CDR1 reads SGHKS; CDR2 reads YYEKEE (reference sequence).

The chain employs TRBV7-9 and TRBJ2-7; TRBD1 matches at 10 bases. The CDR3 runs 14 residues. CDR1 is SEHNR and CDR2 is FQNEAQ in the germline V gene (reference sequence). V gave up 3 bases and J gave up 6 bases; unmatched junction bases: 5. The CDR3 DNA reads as TGTGCCAGCAGCTTCGAGGACAGGGGGATCGAGCAGTACTTC. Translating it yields CASSFEDRGIEQYF.

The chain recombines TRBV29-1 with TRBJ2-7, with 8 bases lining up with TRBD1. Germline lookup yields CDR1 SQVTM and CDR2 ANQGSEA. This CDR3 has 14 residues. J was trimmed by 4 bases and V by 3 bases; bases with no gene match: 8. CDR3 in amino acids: CSVDSETGDYEQYF. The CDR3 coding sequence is TGCAGCGTTGACTCCGAGACAGGGGATTACGAGCAGTACTTC.

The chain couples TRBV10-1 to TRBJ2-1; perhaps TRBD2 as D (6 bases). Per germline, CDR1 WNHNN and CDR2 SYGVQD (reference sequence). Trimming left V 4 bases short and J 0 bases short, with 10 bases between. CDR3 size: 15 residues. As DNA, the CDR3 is TGCGCCAGCAGTGGGTACGGGAGCTCCTACAATGAGCAGTTCTTC. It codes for CASSGYGSSYNEQFF.

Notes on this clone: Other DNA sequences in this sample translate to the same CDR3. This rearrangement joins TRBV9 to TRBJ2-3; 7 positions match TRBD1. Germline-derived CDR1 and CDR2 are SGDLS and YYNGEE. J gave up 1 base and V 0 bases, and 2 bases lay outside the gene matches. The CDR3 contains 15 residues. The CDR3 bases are TGTGCCAGCAGCGTAGTAGGACAGGGCACAGATACGCAGTATTTT. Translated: CASSVVGQGTDTQYF.

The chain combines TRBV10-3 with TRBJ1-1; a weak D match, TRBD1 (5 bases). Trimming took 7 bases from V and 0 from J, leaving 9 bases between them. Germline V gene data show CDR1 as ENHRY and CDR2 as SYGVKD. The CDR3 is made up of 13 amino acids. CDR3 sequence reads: CAIKEGLNTEAFF. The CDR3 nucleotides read TGTGCCATCAAGGAGGGGCTGAACACTGAAGCTTTCTTT.

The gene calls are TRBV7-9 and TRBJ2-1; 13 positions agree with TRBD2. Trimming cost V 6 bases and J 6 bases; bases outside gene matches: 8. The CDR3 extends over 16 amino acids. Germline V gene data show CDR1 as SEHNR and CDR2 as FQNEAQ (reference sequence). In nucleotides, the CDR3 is TGTGCCAGCAGTTTTGGACTAGCGGGAGCTCTCAATGAGCAGTTCTTC. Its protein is CASSFGLAGALNEQFF. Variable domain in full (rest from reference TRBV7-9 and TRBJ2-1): DTGVSQNPRHKITKRGQNVTFRCDPISEHNRLYWYRQTLGQGPEFLTYFQNEAQLEKSRLLSDRFSAERPKGSFSTLEIQRTEQGDSAMYLCASSFGLAGALNEQFFGPGTRLTVL.

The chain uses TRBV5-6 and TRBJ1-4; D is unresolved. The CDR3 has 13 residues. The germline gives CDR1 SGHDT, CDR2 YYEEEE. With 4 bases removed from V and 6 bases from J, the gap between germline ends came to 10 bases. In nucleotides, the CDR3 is TGTGCCAGCAGCGTCGGGAGTTATGAAAAACTGTTTTTT. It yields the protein CASSVGSYEKLFF.

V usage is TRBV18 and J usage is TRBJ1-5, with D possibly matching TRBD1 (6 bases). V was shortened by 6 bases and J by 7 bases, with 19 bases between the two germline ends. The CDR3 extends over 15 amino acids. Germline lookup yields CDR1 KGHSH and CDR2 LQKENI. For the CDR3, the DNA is TGTGCCAGCTCCATCTCAGGGGAGTCAGGACAGCCCCAGCATTTT. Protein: CASSISGESGQPQHF.

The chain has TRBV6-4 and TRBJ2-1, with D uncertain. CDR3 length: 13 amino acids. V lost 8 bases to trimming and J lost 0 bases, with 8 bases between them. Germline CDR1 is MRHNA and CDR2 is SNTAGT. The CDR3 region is CASSAASYNEQFF. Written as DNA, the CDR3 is TGTGCCAGCTCGGCGGCCTCCTACAATGAGCAGTTCTTC.

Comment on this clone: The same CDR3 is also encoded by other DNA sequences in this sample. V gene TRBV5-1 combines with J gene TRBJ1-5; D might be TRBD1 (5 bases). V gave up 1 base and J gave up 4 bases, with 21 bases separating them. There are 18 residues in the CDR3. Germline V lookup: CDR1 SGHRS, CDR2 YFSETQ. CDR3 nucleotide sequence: TGCGCCAGCAGCTTGATAAACAGGCCCAGATATAGTAATCAGCCCCAGCATTTT. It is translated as CASSLINRPRYSNQPQHF.

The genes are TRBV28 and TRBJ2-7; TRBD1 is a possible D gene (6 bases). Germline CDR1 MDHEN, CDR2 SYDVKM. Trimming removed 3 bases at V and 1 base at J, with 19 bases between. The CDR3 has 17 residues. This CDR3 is CASSFVVIGGPSYEQYF. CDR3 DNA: TGTGCCAGCAGTTTCGTTGTAATAGGGGGACCTTCCTACGAGCAGTACTTC.

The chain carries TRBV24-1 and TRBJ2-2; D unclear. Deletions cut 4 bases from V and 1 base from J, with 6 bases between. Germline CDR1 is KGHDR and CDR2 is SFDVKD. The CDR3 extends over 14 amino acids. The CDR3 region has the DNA TGTGCCACCAGTGACCTAGGGAACACCGGGGAGCTGTTTTTT. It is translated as CATSDLGNTGELFF.

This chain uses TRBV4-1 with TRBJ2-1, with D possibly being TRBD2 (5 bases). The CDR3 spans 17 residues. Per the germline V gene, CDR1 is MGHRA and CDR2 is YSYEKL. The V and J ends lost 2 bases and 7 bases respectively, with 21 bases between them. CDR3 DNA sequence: TGCGCCAGCAGCCAATCCTTACTAGACATCACACGGAATGAGCAGTTCTTC. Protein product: CASSQSLLDITRNEQFF.

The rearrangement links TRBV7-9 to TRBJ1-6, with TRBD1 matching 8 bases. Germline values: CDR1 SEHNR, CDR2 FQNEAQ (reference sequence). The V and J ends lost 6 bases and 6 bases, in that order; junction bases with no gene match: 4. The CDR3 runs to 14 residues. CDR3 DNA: TGTGCCAGCAGGCTCACAGGGGGTAATTCACCCCTCCACTTT. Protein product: CASRLTGGNSPLHF.

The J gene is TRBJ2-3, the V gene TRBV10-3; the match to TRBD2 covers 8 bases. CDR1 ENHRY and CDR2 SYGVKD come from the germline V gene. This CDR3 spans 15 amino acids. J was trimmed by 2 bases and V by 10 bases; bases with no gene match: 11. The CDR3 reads CATDGSGRVTDTQYF. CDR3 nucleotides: TGTGCCACCGACGGCAGCGGGAGAGTCACAGATACGCAGTATTTT.

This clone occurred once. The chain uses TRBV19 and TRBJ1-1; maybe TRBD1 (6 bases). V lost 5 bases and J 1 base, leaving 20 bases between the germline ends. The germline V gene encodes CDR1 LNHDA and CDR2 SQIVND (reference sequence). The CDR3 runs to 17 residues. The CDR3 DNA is TGTGCCAGTAGTGACCCTACTCACACAGGGCCGAACACTGAAGCTTTCTTT. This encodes CASSDPTHTGPNTEAFF.

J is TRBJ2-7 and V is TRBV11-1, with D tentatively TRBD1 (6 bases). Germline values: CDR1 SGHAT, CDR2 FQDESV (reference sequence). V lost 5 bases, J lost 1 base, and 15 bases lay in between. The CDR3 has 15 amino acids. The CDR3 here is CASSPGQHLSYEQYF. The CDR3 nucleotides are TGTGCCAGCAGCCCCGGACAGCACCTGTCCTACGAGCAGTACTTC.

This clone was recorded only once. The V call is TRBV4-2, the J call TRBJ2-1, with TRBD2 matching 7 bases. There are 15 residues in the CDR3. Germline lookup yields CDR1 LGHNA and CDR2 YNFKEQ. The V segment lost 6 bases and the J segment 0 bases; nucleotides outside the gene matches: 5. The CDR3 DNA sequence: TGTGCCAGCAGTGAGGGCGGGAGCTCCTACAATGAGCAGTTCTTC. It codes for CASSEGGSSYNEQFF.

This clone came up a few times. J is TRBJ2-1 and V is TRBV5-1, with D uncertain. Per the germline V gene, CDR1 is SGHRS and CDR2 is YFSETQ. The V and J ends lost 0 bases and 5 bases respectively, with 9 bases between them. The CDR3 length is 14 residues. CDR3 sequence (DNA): TGCGCCAGCAGCTTGGAACTCCTTCACAATGAGCAGTTCTTC. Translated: CASSLELLHNEQFF.

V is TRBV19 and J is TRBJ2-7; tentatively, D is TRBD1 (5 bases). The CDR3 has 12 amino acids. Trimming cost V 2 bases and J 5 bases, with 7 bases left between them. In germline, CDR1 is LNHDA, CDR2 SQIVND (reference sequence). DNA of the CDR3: TGTGCCAGTAGTATATCCAGGGACGAGCAGTACTTC. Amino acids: CASSISRDEQYF.